This TCR beta chain was documented in a study of neurological immune-mediated disorders. Overall study results and limits: Sharing of CDR3 amino acid sequences among expanded clones across subjects was absent, suggesting private repertoires in all groups.

5'RACE generated cDNA with 10-nucleotide random UMIs. MiXCR, run by TCRdb on the 5' RACE reads, gives a single entry per CDR3 protein. The table lists 31,000 or so distinct CDR3 sequences, under 6% of them singletons. This clonotype has a count of ten or more. Its antigen remains unidentified. This CDR3 contains 15 residues. Germline CDR1 DFQATT, CDR2 SNEGSKA (reference sequence). Trimming at V came to 5 bases and at J to 10 bases, leaving 10 bases not matched to a gene. What was sequenced was PBMCs. This chain uses TRBV20-1 with TRBJ1-6; TRBD1 aligns across 11 bases. The receptor's source is a man aged 18 to 29 in good health. CDR3 sequence reads: CSAPRTGGALSPLHF. The CDR3 nucleotides are TGCAGTGCTCCGCGGACAGGGGGCGCTTTATCACCCCTCCACTTT.